What follows are 23 T cell receptor beta chains derived from one specimen sequenced in a study of blood T cell repertoires in COVID-19. Clones were read by immunoSEQ multiplex PCR, and TCRdb kept only the in-frame ones, dropping some. There are a few hundred thousand clones in the sample; nearly 90% occur only once, and 15% to 20% lies in the top ten. The sequencing input was peripheral blood. These receptor sequences come from a man aged 50 to 60 with COVID-19, enrolled during active disease.

In its sample, this clone was seen many times. This chain links TRBV7-2 with TRBJ1-2, with 7 bases aligning to TRBD1. Trimming took 3 bases from V and 4 from J; bases not matched to a gene: 2. The CDR3 runs to 13 residues. The germline gives CDR1 SGHTA, CDR2 FQGNSA. This CDR3 reads CASSLGTVYGYTF. The CDR3 DNA is TGTGCCAGCAGCTTGGGGACAGTCTATGGCTACACCTTC.

The chain combines TRBV3-1 (or the pseudogene TRBV3-2) with TRBJ2-1; TRBD2 agrees at 7 bases. Germline trimming cut 1 base from V and 4 bases from J; bases unmatched to any gene: 10. The CDR3 is made up of 17 amino acids. The germline gives CDR1 LGHDT, CDR2 YNNKEL (reference sequence). CDR3 DNA sequence: TGTGCCAGCAGCCAAGGTTCTAGCGGAAACCTATACAATGAGCAGTTCTTC. It specifies CASSQGSSGNLYNEQFF.

The chain couples TRBV18 to TRBJ2-7; 8 positions agree with TRBD1. Germline V lookup: CDR1 KGHSH, CDR2 LQKENI. The trim removed 2 bases at V and 3 bases at J, leaving 9 bases unmatched. The CDR3 loop spans 16 amino acids. The DNA of the CDR3 is TGTGCCAGCTCACCAAGACAGGGGCCCAGGGTCTACGAGCAGTACTTC. Translated: CASSPRQGPRVYEQYF.

V gene TRBV5-1 combines with J gene TRBJ2-7, with D possibly matching TRBD1 (8 bases). The germline V gene encodes CDR1 SGHRS and CDR2 YFSETQ. This CDR3 region has 14 residues. The ends were cut back, 6 bases at V and 6 bases at J, with 19 bases in the middle. CDR3 in amino acids: CASNPGQGGGEQYF. CDR3 coding DNA: TGCGCCAGCAACCCAGGACAGGGAGGGGGCGAGCAGTACTTC.

The chain carries TRBV29-1 and TRBJ2-5; 10 positions agree with TRBD1. Germline lookup yields CDR1 SQVTM and CDR2 ANQGSEA. V was clipped by 7 bases and J by 4 bases; unmatched bases: 6. CDR3 length: 13 residues. This CDR3 is CSAGTGVAETQYF. As DNA, the CDR3 is TGCAGCGCTGGGACAGGGGTGGCAGAGACCCAGTACTTC.

V and J are TRBV5-1 and TRBJ1-4, with a tentative D call TRBD1 (6 bases). Germline CDR1 is SGHRS and CDR2 is YFSETQ. This CDR3 region has 15 residues. Trimming removed 5 bases from V and 6 bases from J, with 17 bases in between. CDR3 coding DNA: TGCGCCAGCAGTAAGGACAGCTTCAACTATGAAAAACTGTTTTTT. Residues: CASSKDSFNYEKLFF.

The count of this clone is one. The chain carries TRBV24-1 and TRBJ1-2; TRBD1 matches at 9 bases. From germline, CDR1 is KGHDR and CDR2 SFDVKD. The CDR3 is 17 residues long. The V and J ends lost 5 bases and 6 bases, in that order; junction bases with no gene match: 15. CDR3 bases: TGTGCCACCAGTGGAAGACAGGGGGGGTTCCTCGCTGATGGCTACACCTTC. It specifies CATSGRQGGFLADGYTF.

The rearrangement links TRBV2 to TRBJ2-1; 7 positions match TRBD1. Germline V lookup: CDR1 SNHLY, CDR2 FYNNEI. This CDR3 region has 14 residues. V lost 6 bases and J lost 3; bases outside the gene matches: 5. For the CDR3, the DNA is TGTGCCAGCAGGTTACAGGGGAACTACAATGAGCAGTTCTTC. It yields the protein CASRLQGNYNEQFF.

Turning to this clone: The sample carries other DNA sequences with the same CDR3. This chain links TRBV5-4 with TRBJ2-2, with 9 bases fitting TRBD1. Germline CDR1 and CDR2: SGHNT and YYREEE (reference sequence). After removal of 4 bases from V and 4 bases from J, the junction contained 5 bases not matched to a gene. The CDR3 contains 15 residues. The CDR3 nucleotides read TGTGCCAGCAGCCCGGACAGGGGTGGCACCGGGGAGCTGTTTTTT. Translated, it gives CASSPDRGGTGELFF.

The chain recombines TRBV6-5 with TRBJ2-5, with a weak D call TRBD2 (5 bases). The germline V and J ends were trimmed by 4 bases and 2 bases, with 11 bases remaining between them. From germline, CDR1 is MNHEY and CDR2 SVGAGI. The CDR3 runs 14 residues. CDR3 residues: CASSFGLMQETQYF. For the CDR3, the DNA is TGTGCCAGCAGTTTTGGACTGATGCAAGAGACCCAGTACTTC.

The V and J genes are TRBV5-6 and TRBJ2-5; 7 nucleotides line up with TRBD2. V lost 3 bases to trimming and J lost 4 bases; unmatched junction nucleotides: 6. CDR1 is SGHDT, CDR2 YYEEEE, per germline. The CDR3 extends over 14 amino acids. The CDR3 reads CASSSRTGGETQYF. DNA for the CDR3: TGTGCCAGCAGCTCCAGGACGGGGGGAGAGACCCAGTACTTC.

The genes are TRBV5-1 and TRBJ1-1; D remains ambiguous. The germline gives CDR1 SGHRS, CDR2 YFSETQ. The CDR3 covers 15 residues. The germline V and J ends were trimmed by 1 base and 1 base, with 11 bases remaining between them. CDR3 sequence (DNA): TGCGCCAGCAGCTTGACGAGAACCACGAACACTGAAGCTTTCTTT. Amino acids: CASSLTRTTNTEAFF.

This sequence joins TRBV15 and TRBJ1-5; D is perhaps TRBD1 (5 bases). The CDR3 runs to 15 residues. Germline V gene data show CDR1 as LNHNV and CDR2 as YYDKDF (reference sequence). Trimming removed 1 base at V and 1 base at J, with 8 bases between. The CDR3 loop is CATSRGQLSNQPQHF. CDR3 sequence (DNA): TGTGCCACCAGCAGAGGACAGTTAAGCAATCAGCCCCAGCATTTT. The full variable domain, its missing parts supplied by reference TRBV15 and TRBJ1-5, is DAMVIQNPRYQVTQFGKPVTLSCSQTLNHNVMYWYQQKSSQAPKLLFHYYDKDFNNEADTPDNFQSRRPNTSFCFLDIRSPGLGDTAMYLCATSRGQLSNQPQHFGDGTRLSIL.

The CDR3 region is CASSNRAGDPYEQYF. Here the CDR3 DNA reads TGTGCCAGTAGTAATCGAGCGGGGGACCCCTACGAGCAGTACTTC. J is TRBJ2-7 and V is TRBV19; 8 bases line up with TRBD2. Per germline, CDR1 LNHDA and CDR2 SQIVND (reference sequence). The CDR3 is 15 amino acids. Germline trimming cut 4 bases from V and 2 bases from J; bases unmatched to any gene: 7.

This clone was found once. CDR3 sequence (DNA): TGTGCCAGCAGCCACCCCCTACCGGGACATAACCCAACTAATGAAAAACTGTTTTTT. Encoded protein: CASSHPLPGHNPTNEKLFF. The chain recombines TRBV3-1 (or the pseudogene TRBV3-2) with TRBJ1-4; maybe TRBD1 (6 bases). Germline-derived CDR1 and CDR2 are LGHDT and YNNKEL (reference sequence). There are 19 residues in the CDR3. Trimming pared 3 bases from V and 0 bases from J, leaving 20 bases between.

The V call is TRBV6-5, the J call TRBJ1-2; 10 bases match TRBD1. V trimming: 7 bases; J trimming: 7 bases; junction bases outside the gene matches: 9. Germline CDR1 is MNHEY and CDR2 is SVGAGI. The CDR3 runs to 14 residues. The CDR3 here is CASTKGRDRGGYTF. In nucleotides, the CDR3 is TGTGCCAGCACAAAAGGTCGGGACAGGGGTGGCTACACCTTC.

This chain joins TRBV30 and TRBJ2-6; no clear D. V lost 2 bases and J lost 2, with 7 bases in between. Germline CDR1 GTSNPN, CDR2 SVGIG (reference sequence). The CDR3 has 14 amino acids. The CDR3 DNA reads TGTGCCTGGAGTTTGACTGCTGGGGCCAACGTCCTGACTTTC. This gives the protein CAWSLTAGANVLTF.

The chain has TRBV24-1 and TRBJ2-3; D remains unclear. The CDR3 contains 15 residues. The germline V and J ends were trimmed by 3 bases and 0 bases, with 9 bases remaining between them. From germline, CDR1 is KGHDR and CDR2 SFDVKD. For the CDR3, the DNA is TGTGCCACCAGTGATACAGCAAGTAGCACAGATACGCAGTATTTT. It is translated as CATSDTASSTDTQYF.

The chain is built from TRBV15 and TRBJ2-1; D is perhaps TRBD2 (6 bases). Germline V gene sequence: CDR1 LNHNV, CDR2 YYDKDF (reference sequence). Trimming left V 0 bases short and J 6 bases short, with 12 bases between. The CDR3 contains 15 residues. The CDR3 coding sequence is TGTGCCACCAGCAGAGAAGGAGGGCCCCCCAATGAGCAGTTCTTC. This gives the protein CATSREGGPPNEQFF.

The genes are TRBV11-2 and TRBJ1-6; the match to TRBD1 covers 7 bases. The CDR3 extends over 15 amino acids. Germline values: CDR1 SGHAT, CDR2 FQNNGV. Trimming at V came to 4 bases and at J to 6 bases, leaving 6 bases not matched to a gene. CDR3 region: CASSSQQGPNSPLHF. In DNA, the CDR3 is TGTGCCAGCAGCTCCCAACAGGGGCCTAATTCACCCCTCCACTTT. Supplemented by reference TRBV11-2 and TRBJ1-6, the full variable domain reads EAGVAQSPRYKIIEKRQSVAFWCNPISGHATLYWYQQILGQGPKLLIQFQNNGVVDDSQLPKDRFSAERLKGVDSTLKIQPAKLEDSAVYLCASSSQQGPNSPLHFGNGTRLTVT.

This clone was observed once. J is TRBJ1-2 and V is TRBV2, with 11 bases that match TRBD1. The CDR3 is made up of 16 amino acids. Germline assignment: CDR1 SNHLY and CDR2 FYNNEI. Germline trimming cut 1 base from V and 7 bases from J; bases unmatched to any gene: 8. The DNA of the CDR3 is TGTGCCAGCAGTGAAGTCGGACAGGGGGCGCGGGGTGGCTACACCTTC. The encoded protein is CASSEVGQGARGGYTF. Filled out from reference TRBV2 and TRBJ1-2, the complete variable domain reads EPEVTQTPSHQVTQMGQEVILRCVPISNHLYFYWYRQILGQKVEFLVSFYNNEISEKSEIFDDQFSVERPDGSNFTLKIRSTKLEDSAMYFCASSEVGQGARGGYTFGSGTRLTVV.

The V and J genes are TRBV2 and TRBJ2-7, with 7 bases aligning to TRBD2. V was pared by 5 bases and J by 1 base, with 5 bases of the junction left unmatched. Per the germline V gene, CDR1 is SNHLY and CDR2 is FYNNEI. The CDR3 is made up of 14 amino acids. CDR3 amino acids: CASSMRERSYEQYF. In DNA form, the CDR3 reads TGTGCCAGCAGTATGCGGGAGAGGTCCTACGAGCAGTACTTC.

The V gene is TRBV19, the J gene TRBJ2-7, with TRBD2 identical over 12 bases. V dropped 5 bases and J dropped 7; count of bases not matched to a gene: 3. CDR1 and CDR2 (germline): LNHDA, SQIVND (reference sequence). There are 13 residues in the CDR3. CDR3 sequence: CASSQGLAGEQYF. CDR3 nucleotide sequence: TGTGCCAGTAGTCAAGGACTAGCGGGAGAGCAGTACTTC.